This TCR beta chain is from a study of shared clonotypes between healthy human individuals. On the study more broadly: Donors, aged 18 to 49, were a couple of women and a few men. The study, taken as a whole, reports: Blood was the only sampled material, and tissue repertoires likely differ.

TCRdb keeps only in-frame clones here, not all; method: immunoSEQ multiplex PCR. The sample records about 600,000 clones, roughly four fifths being singletons. Regarding this clone: Its antigen remains unidentified.

V lost 7 bases, J lost 8 bases, and 8 bases stayed unmatched. This CDR3 comprises 14 residues. Germline lookup yields CDR1 SGHDT and CDR2 YYEEEE. This clonotype was obtained from a woman in her forties in good health. Some clones in this sample may be carry-over from other donors' samples. The rearrangement joins TRBV5-6 to TRBJ2-4, with 11 bases matching TRBD2. The sample was PBMCs. As DNA, the CDR3 is TGTGCCAGCGAATTAGCGGGAGGGCCGGACATTCAGTACTTC. It specifies CASELAGGPDIQYF.